This T cell receptor (beta chain) was recovered during a study of blood T cell repertoires in COVID-19. The V and J ends lost 7 bases and 3 bases, in that order; junction bases with no gene match: 7. The CDR3 is 15 amino acids. Germline V lookup: CDR1 SNHLY, CDR2 FYNNEI. Produced via immunoSEQ multiplex PCR; TCRdb's table is partial and in-frame only. The profile shows about 110,000 clones, under 85% of them singletons. The sample consisted of peripheral blood. The gene calls are TRBV2 and TRBJ2-1; 9 positions agree with TRBD1. The sequence came from a woman in her seventies with acute or convalescent COVID-19. The CDR3 nucleotides read TGTGCCAGCAATACCCCGGGACAGGGCTACAATGAGCAGTTCTTC. This codes for CASNTPGQGYNEQFF.